This TCR beta chain was captured by sequencing in a study of blood T cell repertoires in COVID-19. Repertoires were generated with immunoSEQ multiplex PCR, while TCRdb's copy carries only in-frame clones and drops some. The data contain more than 300,000 clones, 80% to 90% of them singletons. The CDR3 has 13 residues. V lost 0 bases, J lost 6 bases, and 1 base stayed unmatched. Germline V gene data show CDR1 as MNHNS and CDR2 as SASEGT. Ages ranged from about 18 to 89 years, with residence in around 24 US areas. This clonotype was obtained from a man aged 35-49 years in a cohort exposed to, infected with or recovered from COVID-19 (not recorded which). What was sequenced was PBMCs or T cells enriched from blood (not recorded which). The chain recombines TRBV6-1 with TRBJ1-2; the match to TRBD1 covers 7 bases. The CDR3 nucleotides read TGTGCCAGCAGTGAAGCTGACAGGGATGGCTACACCTTC. Translation gives CASSEADRDGYTF.